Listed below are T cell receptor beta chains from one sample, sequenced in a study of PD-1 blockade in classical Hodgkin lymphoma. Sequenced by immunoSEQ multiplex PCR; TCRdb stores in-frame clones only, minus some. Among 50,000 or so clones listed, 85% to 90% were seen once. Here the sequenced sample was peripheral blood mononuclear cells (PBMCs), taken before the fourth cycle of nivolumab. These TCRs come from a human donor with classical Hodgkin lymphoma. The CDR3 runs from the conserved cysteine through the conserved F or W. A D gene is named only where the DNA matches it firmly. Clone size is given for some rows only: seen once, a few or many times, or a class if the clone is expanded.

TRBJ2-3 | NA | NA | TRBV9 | TGTGCCAGCAGCGTAACGGGGAGCACAGATACGCAGTATTTT | CASSVTGSTDTQYF
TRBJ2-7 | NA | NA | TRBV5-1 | TGCGCCAGCAGCCAACAACAGGGGAGGTCCTACGAGCAGTACTTC | CASSQQQGRSYEQYF
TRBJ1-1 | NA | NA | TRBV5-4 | TGTGCCAGCAGCTTGGATGAGAACACTGAAGCTTTCTTT | CASSLDENTEAFF
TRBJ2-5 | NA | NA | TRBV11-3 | TGTGCCAGCAGCTTATACGGGACTTTAGAGACCCAGTACTTC | CASSLYGTLETQYF
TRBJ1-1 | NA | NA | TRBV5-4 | TGTGCCAGCAGCTTGCCACCCGACAGGATCCTATTCACTGAAGCTTTCTTT | CASSLPPDRILFTEAFF
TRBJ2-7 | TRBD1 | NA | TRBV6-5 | TGTGCCAGCAGTTACGCGGGACAGGGGGCCAACGAGCAGTACTTC | CASSYAGQGANEQYF
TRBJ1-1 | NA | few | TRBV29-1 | TGCAGCGCTACTTCCTTCGGAGGGAACACTGAAGCTTTCTTT | CSATSFGGNTEAFF
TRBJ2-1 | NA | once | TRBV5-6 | TGTGCCAGCAGCGGTGTTGAGCAGTTCTTC | CASSGVEQFF
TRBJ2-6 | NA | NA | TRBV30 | TGTGCCTGGAATCTATGGGTCTCTGGGGCCAACGTCCTGACTTTC | CAWNLWVSGANVLTF
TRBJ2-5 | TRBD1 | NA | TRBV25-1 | TGTGCCAGCAGTGTCCGGACAGGGAGGTTAGAGACCCAGTACTTC | CASSVRTGRLETQYF